Listed below are T cell receptor beta chains from one sample, sequenced in a study of blood T cell repertoires in COVID-19. This table comes from immunoSEQ multiplex PCR, and its TCRdb copy is limited to in-frame clones, with some not included. The data hold 19,000 or so clones, with about 79% observed a single time. Sequencing used peripheral blood. These receptor sequences come from a human donor in a cohort sampled during active COVID-19. CDR3s include the opening cysteine and the closing phenylalanine or tryptophan. The order of the fields is D gene, clone size, V gene, J gene, CDR3 protein, CDR3 DNA. The D gene is left open where the match is weak. Rows may omit the clone size; those that give it use once, few, many or a size class.

>NA|NA|TRBV27|TRBJ2-7
CASSLTWTYSLQEQYF
TGTGCCAGCAGTTTGACCTGGACTTACAGCCTACAGGAGCAGTACTTC
>TRBD2|NA|TRBV5-1|TRBJ2-5
CASSLAGRAFGQETQYF
TGCGCCAGCAGCTTGGCCGGGAGGGCTTTCGGGCAAGAGACCCAGTACTTC
>NA|NA|TRBV28|TRBJ2-5
CASSFGGSLETQYF
TGTGCCAGCAGTTTTGGGGGGAGCTTGGAGACCCAGTACTTC
>TRBD2|few|TRBV20-1|TRBJ2-1
CSASSGLAFYNEQFF
TGCAGTGCTAGTTCTGGACTAGCCTTTTACAATGAGCAGTTCTTC
>NA|NA|TRBV4-3|TRBJ2-1
CASSQDIGSYNEQFF
TGCGCCAGCAGCCAAGATATCGGGTCCTACAATGAGCAGTTCTTC
>NA|NA|TRBV6-4|TRBJ1-6
CASTLRDTYSPLHF
TGTGCCAGCACCCTCCGGGACACCTATTCACCCCTCCACTTT
>TRBD1|once|TRBV27|TRBJ2-4
CASSRSGTGGDIQYF
TGTGCCAGCAGTCGTTCCGGGACAGGGGGGGACATTCAGTACTTC
>NA|few|TRBV15|TRBJ2-2
CATSTGVWDTGELFF
TGTGCCACCAGCACCGGAGTCTGGGACACCGGGGAGCTGTTTTTT
>TRBD2|NA|TRBV4-2|TRBJ2-5
CASSQGLLAGGPETQYF
TGTGCCAGCAGCCAAGGACTGCTAGCGGGAGGGCCGGAGACCCAGTACTTC
>NA|NA|TRBV4-3|TRBJ1-1
CASSQDRGLWMNTEAFF
TGCGCCAGCAGCCAAGATAGGGGCCTTTGGATGAACACTGAAGCTTTCTTT
>NA|NA|TRBV28|TRBJ2-3
CASGGTPTDTQYF
TGTGCCAGCGGCGGGACTCCCACAGATACGCAGTATTTT
>NA|NA|TRBV11-1|TRBJ1-6
CASSLGASGATPLHF
TGTGCCAGCAGCTTAGGCGCGTCAGGGGCAACACCCCTCCACTTT
>NA|NA|TRBV19|TRBJ2-1
CASSIDPSRGYNEQFF
TGTGCCAGTAGTATAGATCCCAGTAGGGGTTACAATGAGCAGTTCTTC
>NA|NA|TRBV13|TRBJ2-1
CASSRGGNEQFF
TGTGCCAGCAGCAGAGGGGGCAATGAGCAGTTCTTC
>TRBD1|NA|TRBV10-2|TRBJ2-7
CASRSGTGEQYF
TGCGCCAGCAGATCCGGGACAGGCGAGCAGTACTTC
>NA|NA|TRBV7-9|TRBJ2-7
CASSLAYQGIARREQYF
TGTGCCAGCAGCTTAGCGTATCAGGGAATTGCCCGGCGCGAGCAGTACTTC
>TRBD2|once|TRBV28|TRBJ2-5
CASVAGREETQYF
TGTGCCAGTGTAGCGGGACGGGAAGAGACCCAGTACTTC
>TRBD2|NA|TRBV7-8|TRBJ2-7
CASSTQSGRVYEQYF
TGTGCCAGCAGCACGCAGAGCGGGAGAGTCTACGAGCAGTACTTC
>TRBD2|NA|TRBV6-5|TRBJ2-7
CASSSLAGGRSYEQYF
TGTGCCAGCAGTTCCCTAGCGGGAGGCCGGTCCTACGAGCAGTACTTC
>TRBD1|NA|TRBV28|TRBJ2-3
CASWPTGRTDTQYF
TGTGCCAGCTGGCCGACAGGGCGCACAGATACGCAGTATTTT
>NA|NA|TRBV28|TRBJ2-3
CASSRLDSTDTQYF
TGTGCCAGCAGTCGACTGGATAGCACAGATACGCAGTATTTT
>NA|NA|TRBV4-2|TRBJ2-6
CASSQDGYSSGANVLTF
TGTGCCAGCAGCCAAGATGGCTACAGCTCTGGGGCCAACGTCCTGACTTTC
>NA|NA|TRBV6-4|TRBJ2-1
CASTRGSFF
TGTGCCAGCACCCGGGGGTCTTTCTTC
>TRBD2|few|TRBV4-1|TRBJ2-7
CASSQGLGYEQYF
TGCGCCAGCAGCCAGGGACTAGGCTACGAGCAGTACTTC
>NA|NA|TRBV6-2/TRBV6-3|TRBJ2-5
CASSYLTDQETQYF
TGTGCCAGCAGTTACTTGACAGACCAAGAGACCCAGTACTTC
>NA|NA|TRBV29-1|TRBJ1-1
CSVEGGWEAFF
TGCAGCGTTGAGGGGGGATGGGAAGCTTTCTTT
>TRBD2|once|TRBV29-1|TRBJ2-1
CSGWGGSWNEQFF
TGCAGCGGGTGGGGCGGGAGTTGGAATGAGCAGTTCTTC
>TRBD2|NA|TRBV9|TRBJ2-5
CASSVSSGNGGQETQYF
TGTGCCAGCAGCGTTTCGAGCGGGAACGGAGGCCAAGAGACCCAGTACTTC
>TRBD2|NA|TRBV4-2|TRBJ2-1
CASSQREGSYNEQFF
TGTGCCAGCAGCCAGCGGGAGGGCTCCTACAATGAGCAGTTCTTC
>NA|NA|TRBV5-1|TRBJ2-3
CASSRTGTDTQYF
TGCGCCAGCAGCCGGACTGGCACAGATACGCAGTATTTT
>TRBD1|NA|TRBV4-1|TRBJ2-7
CASSQRPGTGVTYEQYF
TGCGCCAGCAGCCAACGACCAGGGACAGGGGTGACCTACGAGCAGTACTTC
>TRBD1|NA|TRBV24-1|TRBJ1-2
CATSDFAGGGYTF
TGTGCCACCAGTGATTTCGCAGGGGGTGGCTACACCTTC
>TRBD1|NA|TRBV5-6|TRBJ2-3
CASSMDRGRDTQYF
TGTGCCAGCAGCATGGACAGGGGCAGAGATACGCAGTATTTT
>TRBD1|NA|TRBV9|TRBJ2-1
CASSVAPGQVYNEQFF
TGTGCCAGCAGCGTAGCCCCGGGACAGGTCTACAATGAGCAGTTCTTC
>TRBD2|NA|TRBV4-2|TRBJ2-3
CASSQDLAGGPDTQYF
TGTGCCAGCAGCCAAGATCTAGCGGGAGGGCCAGATACGCAGTATTTT
>TRBD2|NA|TRBV6-4|TRBJ2-3
CASSDSTAGEGRDTQYF
TGTGCCAGCAGTGACTCGACAGCGGGAGAAGGGAGAGATACGCAGTATTTT
>TRBD2|NA|TRBV6-4|TRBJ2-1
CASSVGGTGGIEQFF
TGTGCCAGCAGTGTTGGTGGAACGGGAGGCATCGAGCAGTTCTTC
>TRBD2|NA|TRBV5-8|TRBJ2-4
CASSLARGVAELAKNIQYF
TGTGCCAGCAGCTTGGCCCGGGGGGTCGCTGAGCTAGCCAAAAACATTCAGTACTTC
>TRBD2|NA|TRBV28|TRBJ2-1
CASRWGGRANVNEQFF
TGTGCCAGCAGATGGGGCGGGAGGGCCAATGTAAATGAGCAGTTCTTC
>NA|NA|TRBV20-1|TRBJ2-7
CSARVDEQYF
TGCAGTGCTAGAGTAGACGAGCAGTACTTC
>TRBD2|NA|TRBV7-3|TRBJ2-3
CASSGGVETDTQYF
TGTGCCAGCAGCGGGGGGGTTGAGACAGATACGCAGTATTTT
>TRBD2|NA|TRBV18|TRBJ2-5
CASSPQLLAGGQETQYF
TGTGCCAGCTCACCACAGCTACTAGCGGGAGGGCAGGAGACCCAGTACTTC
>TRBD1|NA|TRBV12-3/TRBV12-4|TRBJ2-7
CAVRTGAYEQYF
TGTGCCGTTAGGACAGGGGCCTACGAGCAGTACTTC
>NA|NA|TRBV4-1|TRBJ2-3
CASSQAGLQSGAGTQYF
TGCGCCAGCAGCCAAGCGGGACTCCAATCTGGGGCAGGTACGCAGTATTTT
>NA|NA|TRBV5-1|TRBJ2-7
CASSFGAEQYF
TGCGCCAGCAGCTTTGGAGCCGAGCAGTACTTC